The rows below give T cell receptor beta chains drawn from one sample of a study of blood T cells in healthy people across ages. One entry per CDR3 protein results from TCRdb running MiXCR on the 5' RACE reads. The sample carries 1,800,000 or so distinct CDR3 sequences, about two fifths recorded once. Sequenced: blood. These receptors all come from a human donor in good health. Both conserved end residues are part of each CDR3.

J gene | V gene | CDR3 protein
TRBJ2-3 | TRBV6-1 | CASSVVRLLTADTQYF
TRBJ1-5 | TRBV4-3 | CASSQDLSSLKPQHF
TRBJ2-5 | TRBV5-1 | CASSSDYQKTQYF
TRBJ1-6 | TRBV11-1 | CASSLNPGEDSPLHF
TRBJ2-1 | TRBV20-1 | CSARLAMGYNEQFF
TRBJ1-5 | TRBV6-5 | CASSLIGASNQPQHF
TRBJ2-3 | TRBV24-1 | CATSDLSAGRADTQYF
- | TRBV6-5 | CASSRSLASSYNEQYF
TRBJ1-2 | TRBV2 | CASSDPRQGKGYTF
TRBJ1-1 | TRBV7-2 | CASRQPQGLGTESFF
TRBJ1-2 | TRBV20-1 | CSARRLHFYGYTF
TRBJ2-1 | TRBV5-4 | CASSSASSSYNEQFF
TRBJ1-2 | TRBV7-2 | CASSLGRQGIKAGYTF
TRBJ2-1 | TRBV7-2 | CASSGQVLGNEQFF
TRBJ1-3 | TRBV12-3/TRBV12-4 | CASRSPGDSGNTIYF
TRBJ1-2 | TRBV5-1 | CASSTDTINCGYTF
TRBJ2-1 | TRBV9 | CASSVGLNRNEQFF
TRBJ1-2 | TRBV18 | CASSAGDRGRAGYTF
TRBJ1-1 | TRBV6-5 | CASSYSATEAFF
TRBJ2-3 | TRBV9 | CASSVNPGTDTQYF
TRBJ1-1 | TRBV28 | CASSQAGTMNTEAFF
TRBJ2-5 | TRBV7-2 | CASSPNSETQYF
TRBJ1-4 | TRBV6-6 | CASNKPGQGADEKLFF
TRBJ2-5 | TRBV9 | CASSVELAGDQETQYF
TRBJ2-4 | TRBV2 | CASSVQGLEEQYF
- | TRBV11-1 | CASSLETGTQYF
TRBJ1-2 | TRBV25-1 | CASRAGQDIFYGYTF
TRBJ1-1 | TRBV30 | CAWSLGVNTEAFF
TRBJ2-3 | TRBV5-6 | CASSLLGGLIDTQYF
TRBJ1-2 | TRBV5-1 | CASRSTGFGYTF
TRBJ2-1 | TRBV29-1 | CSVGGTDRGPLYNEQFF
TRBJ1-1 | TRBV7-9 | CASSSMVPSNTEAFF
TRBJ2-1 | TRBV12-3/TRBV12-4 | CASSFSGGRNEQFF
TRBJ1-6 | TRBV20-1 | CSASARTGRSPLHF
TRBJ2-1 | TRBV29-1 | CSVEDTVPYEQFF
TRBJ1-2 | TRBV29-1 | CSVAGAGGYTF
TRBJ2-3 | TRBV5-1 | CASRIGGGMSTDTQYF
TRBJ1-4 | TRBV29-1 | CSVSPGQGGEKLFF
TRBJ1-4 | TRBV2 | CASSLTRTNEKLFF
TRBJ2-7 | TRBV5-1 | CASSVTTGGYEQYF
TRBJ1-4 | TRBV15 | CATSREGIFREKLFF